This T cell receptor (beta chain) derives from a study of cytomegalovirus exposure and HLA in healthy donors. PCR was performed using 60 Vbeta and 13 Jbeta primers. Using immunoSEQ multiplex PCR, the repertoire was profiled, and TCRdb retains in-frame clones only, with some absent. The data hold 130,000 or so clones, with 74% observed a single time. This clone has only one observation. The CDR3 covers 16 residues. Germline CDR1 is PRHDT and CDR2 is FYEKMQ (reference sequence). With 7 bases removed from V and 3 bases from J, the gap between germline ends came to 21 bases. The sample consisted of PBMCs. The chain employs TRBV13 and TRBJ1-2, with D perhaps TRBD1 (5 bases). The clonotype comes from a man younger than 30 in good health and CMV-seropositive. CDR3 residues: CASTDSKVRGYYGYTF. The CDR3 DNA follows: TGTGCCAGCACCGACTCGAAGGTCCGGGGGTACTATGGCTACACCTTC. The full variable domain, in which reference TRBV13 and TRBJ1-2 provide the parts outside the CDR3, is AAGVIQSPRHLIKEKRETATLKCYPIPRHDTVYWYQQGPGQDPQFLISFYEKMQSDKGSIPDRFSAQQFSDYHSELNMSSLELGDSALYFCASTDSKVRGYYGYTFGSGTRLTVV.